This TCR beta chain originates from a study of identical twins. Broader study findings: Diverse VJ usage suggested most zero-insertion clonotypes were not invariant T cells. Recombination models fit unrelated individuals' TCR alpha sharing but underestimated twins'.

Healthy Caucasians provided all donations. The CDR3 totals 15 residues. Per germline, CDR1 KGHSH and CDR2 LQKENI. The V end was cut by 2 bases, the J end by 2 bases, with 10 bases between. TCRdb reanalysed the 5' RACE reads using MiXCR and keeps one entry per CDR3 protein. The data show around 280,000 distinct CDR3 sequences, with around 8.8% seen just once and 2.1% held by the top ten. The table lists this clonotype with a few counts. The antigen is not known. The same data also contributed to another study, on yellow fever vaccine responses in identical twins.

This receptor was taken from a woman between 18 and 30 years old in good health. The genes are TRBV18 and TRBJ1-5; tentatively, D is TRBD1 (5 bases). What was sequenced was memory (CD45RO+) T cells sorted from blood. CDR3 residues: CASSPSGGGNQPQHF. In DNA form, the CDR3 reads TGTGCCAGCTCACCATCGGGGGGGGGCAATCAGCCCCAGCATTTT.